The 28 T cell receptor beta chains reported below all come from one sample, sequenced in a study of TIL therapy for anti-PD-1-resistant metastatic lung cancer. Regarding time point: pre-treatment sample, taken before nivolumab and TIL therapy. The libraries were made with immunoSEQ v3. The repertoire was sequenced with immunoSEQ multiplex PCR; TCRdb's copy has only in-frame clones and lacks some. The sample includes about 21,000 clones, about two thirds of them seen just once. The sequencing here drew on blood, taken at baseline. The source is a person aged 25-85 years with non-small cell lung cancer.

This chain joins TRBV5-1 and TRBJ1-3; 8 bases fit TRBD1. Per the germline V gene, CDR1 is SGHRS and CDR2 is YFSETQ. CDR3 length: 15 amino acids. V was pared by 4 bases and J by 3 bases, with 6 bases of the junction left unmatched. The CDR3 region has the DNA TGCGCCAGCAGCGTCAGGGGGCAGGATGGAAACACCATATATTTT. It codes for CASSVRGQDGNTIYF.

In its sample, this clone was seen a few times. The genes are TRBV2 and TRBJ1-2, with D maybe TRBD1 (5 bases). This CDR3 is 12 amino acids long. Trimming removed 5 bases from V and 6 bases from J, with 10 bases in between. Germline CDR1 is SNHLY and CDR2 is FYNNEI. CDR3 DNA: TGTGCCAGCAGTTCAGGGTTTGATGGCTACACCTTC. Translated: CASSSGFDGYTF.

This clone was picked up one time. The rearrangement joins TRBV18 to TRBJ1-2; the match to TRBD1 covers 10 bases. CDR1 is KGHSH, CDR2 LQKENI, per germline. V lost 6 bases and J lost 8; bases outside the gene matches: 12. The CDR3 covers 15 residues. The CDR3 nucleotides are TGTGCCAGCTCCCAAGAGACAGGGGGCTTACGGGGCTACACCTTC. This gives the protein CASSQETGGLRGYTF.

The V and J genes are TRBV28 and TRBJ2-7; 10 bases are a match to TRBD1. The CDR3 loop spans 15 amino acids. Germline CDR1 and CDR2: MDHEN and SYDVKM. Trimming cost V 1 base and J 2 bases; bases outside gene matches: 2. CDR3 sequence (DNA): TGTGCCAGCAGTTTATCGGGACAGGGGACCTACGAGCAGTACTTC. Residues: CASSLSGQGTYEQYF.

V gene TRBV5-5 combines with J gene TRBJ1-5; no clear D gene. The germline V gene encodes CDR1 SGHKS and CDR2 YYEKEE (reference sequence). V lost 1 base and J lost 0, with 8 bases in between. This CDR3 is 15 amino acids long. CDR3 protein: CASSLYLDSNQPQHF. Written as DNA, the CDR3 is TGTGCCAGCAGCTTGTATCTCGATAGCAATCAGCCCCAGCATTTT. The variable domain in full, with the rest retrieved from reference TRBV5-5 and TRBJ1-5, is DAGVTQSPTHLIKTRGQQVTLRCSPISGHKSVSWYQQVLGQGPQFIFQYYEKEERGRGNFPDRFSARQFPNYSSELNVNALLLGDSALYLCASSLYLDSNQPQHFGDGTRLSIL.

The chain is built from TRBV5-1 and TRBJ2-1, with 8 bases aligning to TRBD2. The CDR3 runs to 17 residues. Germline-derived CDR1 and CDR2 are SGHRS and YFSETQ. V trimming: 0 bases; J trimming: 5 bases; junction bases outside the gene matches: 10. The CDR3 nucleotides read TGCGCCAGCAGCTTGGTAGCGGGGCTGGGGGGTGACAATGAGCAGTTCTTC. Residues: CASSLVAGLGGDNEQFF.

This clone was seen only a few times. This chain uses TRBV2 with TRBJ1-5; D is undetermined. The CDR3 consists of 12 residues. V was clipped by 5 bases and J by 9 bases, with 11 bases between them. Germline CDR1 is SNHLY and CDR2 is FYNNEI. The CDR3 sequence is CASSPTVRPQHF. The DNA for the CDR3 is TGTGCCAGCAGTCCTACAGTCCGGCCCCAGCATTTT.

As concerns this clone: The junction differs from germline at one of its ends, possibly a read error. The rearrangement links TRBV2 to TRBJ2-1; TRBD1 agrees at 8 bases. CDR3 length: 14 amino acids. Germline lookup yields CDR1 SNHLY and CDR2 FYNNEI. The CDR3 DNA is TGTGCCAGCAACCCGGGACAGGAAAACAATGAGCGGTTCTTC. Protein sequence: CASNPGQENNERFF.

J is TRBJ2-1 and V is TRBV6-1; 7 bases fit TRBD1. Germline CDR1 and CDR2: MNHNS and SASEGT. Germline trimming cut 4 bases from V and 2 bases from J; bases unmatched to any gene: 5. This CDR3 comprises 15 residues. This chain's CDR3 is CASSADRVAYNEQFF. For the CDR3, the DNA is TGTGCCAGCAGTGCTGACAGGGTGGCCTACAATGAGCAGTTCTTC.

CDR3 in amino acids: CAWSSSGGPVGTQYF. The CDR3 nucleotides are TGTGCCTGGAGCTCTAGCGGGGGCCCGGTAGGGACCCAGTACTTC. This chain connects TRBV30 to TRBJ2-5; 10 bases are a match to TRBD2. The CDR3 covers 15 residues. J gave up 7 bases and V 3 bases, and 11 bases lay outside the gene matches. The germline V gene encodes CDR1 GTSNPN and CDR2 SVGIG (reference sequence). The full variable domain, its missing parts supplied by reference TRBV30 and TRBJ2-5, is SQTIHQWPATLVQPVGSPLSLECTVEGTSNPNLYWYRQAAGRGLQLLFYSVGIGQISSEVPQNLSASRPQDRQFILSSKKLLLSDSGFYLCAWSSSGGPVGTQYFGPGTRLLVL.

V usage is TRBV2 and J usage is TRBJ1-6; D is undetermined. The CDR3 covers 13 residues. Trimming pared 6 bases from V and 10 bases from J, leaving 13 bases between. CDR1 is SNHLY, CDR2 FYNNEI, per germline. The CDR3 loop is CASSDGVGSPLHF. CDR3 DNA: TGTGCCAGCAGCGACGGGGTTGGATCACCCCTCCACTTT.

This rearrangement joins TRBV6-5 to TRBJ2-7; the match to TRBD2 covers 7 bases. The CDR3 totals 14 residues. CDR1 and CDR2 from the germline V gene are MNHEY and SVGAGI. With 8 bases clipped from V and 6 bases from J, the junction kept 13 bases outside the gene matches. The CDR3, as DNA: TGTGCCAGCCCCGACCTAGCGGTAAGGGGCGAGCAGTACTTC. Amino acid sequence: CASPDLAVRGEQYF.

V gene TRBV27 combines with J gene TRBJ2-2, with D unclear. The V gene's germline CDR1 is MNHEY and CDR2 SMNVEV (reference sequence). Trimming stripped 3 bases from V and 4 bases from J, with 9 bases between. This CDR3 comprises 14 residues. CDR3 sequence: CASSLSGITGELFF. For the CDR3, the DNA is TGTGCCAGCAGTTTGAGTGGGATCACCGGGGAGCTGTTTTTT.

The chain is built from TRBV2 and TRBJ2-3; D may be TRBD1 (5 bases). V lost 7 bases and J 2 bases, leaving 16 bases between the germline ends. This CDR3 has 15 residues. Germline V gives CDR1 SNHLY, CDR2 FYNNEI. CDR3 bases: TGTGCCAGCAAGAACAGGCTACTGAACACAGATACGCAGTATTTT. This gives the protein CASKNRLLNTDTQYF.

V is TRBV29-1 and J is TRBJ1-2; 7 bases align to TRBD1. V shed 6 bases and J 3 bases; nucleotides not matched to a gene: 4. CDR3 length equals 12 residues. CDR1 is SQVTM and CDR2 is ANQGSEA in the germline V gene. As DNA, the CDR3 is TGCAGCGTGACAGGGTGGGACTATGGCTACACCTTC. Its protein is CSVTGWDYGYTF.

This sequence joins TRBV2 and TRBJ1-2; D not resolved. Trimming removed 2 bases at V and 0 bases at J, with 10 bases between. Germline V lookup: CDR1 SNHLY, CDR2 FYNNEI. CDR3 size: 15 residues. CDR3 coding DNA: TGTGCCAGCAGTGAACTCGGCACGACTAACTATGGCTACACCTTC. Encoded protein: CASSELGTTNYGYTF. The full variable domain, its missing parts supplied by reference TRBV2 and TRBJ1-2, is EPEVTQTPSHQVTQMGQEVILRCVPISNHLYFYWYRQILGQKVEFLVSFYNNEISEKSEIFDDQFSVERPDGSNFTLKIRSTKLEDSAMYFCASSELGTTNYGYTFGSGTRLTVV.

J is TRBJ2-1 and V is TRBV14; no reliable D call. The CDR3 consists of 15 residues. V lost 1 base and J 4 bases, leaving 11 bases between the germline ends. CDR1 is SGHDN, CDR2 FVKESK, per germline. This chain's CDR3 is CASSQVGRQYNEQFF. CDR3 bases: TGTGCCAGCAGCCAAGTAGGGCGGCAGTACAATGAGCAGTTCTTC.

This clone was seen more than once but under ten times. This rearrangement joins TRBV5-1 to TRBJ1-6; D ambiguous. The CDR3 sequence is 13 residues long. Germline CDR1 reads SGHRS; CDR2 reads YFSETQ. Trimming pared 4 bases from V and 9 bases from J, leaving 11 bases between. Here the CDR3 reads CASSPDSFSPLHF. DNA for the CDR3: TGCGCCAGCAGCCCGGACTCATTTTCACCCCTCCACTTT.

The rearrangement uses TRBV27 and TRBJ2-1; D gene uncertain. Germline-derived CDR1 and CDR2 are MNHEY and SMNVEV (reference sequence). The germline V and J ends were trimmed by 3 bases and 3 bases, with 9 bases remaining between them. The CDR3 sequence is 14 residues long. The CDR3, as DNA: TGTGCCAGCAGTTTGAATAATTACTACAATGAGCAGTTCTTC. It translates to CASSLNNYYNEQFF.

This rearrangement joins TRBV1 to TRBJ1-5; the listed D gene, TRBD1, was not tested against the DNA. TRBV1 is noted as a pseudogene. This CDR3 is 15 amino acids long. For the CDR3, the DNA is TGCACCAGCACCCCAGGGCCCGGAGGCAATCAGCCCCAGCATTTT. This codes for CTSTPGPGGNQPQHF.

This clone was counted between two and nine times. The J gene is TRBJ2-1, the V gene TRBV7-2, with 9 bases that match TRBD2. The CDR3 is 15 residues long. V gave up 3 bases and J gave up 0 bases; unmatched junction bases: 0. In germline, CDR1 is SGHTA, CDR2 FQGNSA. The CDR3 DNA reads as TGTGCCAGCAGCTTTAGCGGGGGCTCCTACAATGAGCAGTTCTTC. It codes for CASSFSGGSYNEQFF. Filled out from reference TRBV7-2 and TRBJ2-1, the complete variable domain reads GAGVSQSPSNKVTEKGKDVELRCDPISGHTALYWYRQSLGQGLEFLIYFQGNSAPDKSGLPSDRFSAERTGGSVSTLTIQRTQQEDSAVYLCASSFSGGSYNEQFFGPGTRLTVL.

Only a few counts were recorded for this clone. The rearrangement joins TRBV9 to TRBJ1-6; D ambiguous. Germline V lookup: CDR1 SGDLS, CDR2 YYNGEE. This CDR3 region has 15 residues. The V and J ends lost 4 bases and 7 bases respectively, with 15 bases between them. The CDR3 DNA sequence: TGTGCCAGCAGCCCTCAGTACACCGGGAATTCACCCCTCCACTTT. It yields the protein CASSPQYTGNSPLHF.

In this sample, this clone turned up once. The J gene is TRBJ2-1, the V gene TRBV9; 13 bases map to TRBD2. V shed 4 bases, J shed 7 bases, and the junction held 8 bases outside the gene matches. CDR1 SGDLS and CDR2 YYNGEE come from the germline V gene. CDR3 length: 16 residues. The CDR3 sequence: CASSLTGTSGINEQFF. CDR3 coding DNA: TGTGCCAGCAGCCTTACGGGGACTAGCGGGATAAATGAGCAGTTCTTC.

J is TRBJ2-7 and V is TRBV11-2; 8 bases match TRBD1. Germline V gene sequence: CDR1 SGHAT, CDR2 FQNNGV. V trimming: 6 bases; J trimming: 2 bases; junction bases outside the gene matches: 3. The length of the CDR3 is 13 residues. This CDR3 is CASRTGDAYEQYV. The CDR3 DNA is TGTGCCAGCAGGACAGGGGATGCCTACGAGCAGTACGTC.

The CDR3 nucleotides read TGTGCCAGCAGTTACGTGGGAAGGCACTATGGCTACACCTTC. Translated: CASSYVGRHYGYTF. The chain links TRBV6-5 to TRBJ1-2; no reliable D call. The CDR3 loop spans 14 amino acids. Between the trimmed V and J ends, which lost 2 bases and 3 bases, there was a span of 10 bases. From germline, CDR1 is MNHEY and CDR2 SVGAGI.

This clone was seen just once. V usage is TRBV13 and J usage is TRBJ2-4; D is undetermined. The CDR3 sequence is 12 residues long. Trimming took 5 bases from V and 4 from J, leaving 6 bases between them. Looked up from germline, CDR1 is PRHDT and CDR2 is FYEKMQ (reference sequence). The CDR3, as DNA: TGTGCCAGCAGCCCCTCTAAAAACATTCAGTACTTC. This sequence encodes CASSPSKNIQYF.

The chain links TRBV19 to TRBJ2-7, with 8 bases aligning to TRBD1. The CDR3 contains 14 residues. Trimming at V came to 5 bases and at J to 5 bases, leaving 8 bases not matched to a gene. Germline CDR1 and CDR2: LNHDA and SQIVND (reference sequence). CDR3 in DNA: TGTGCCAGTAGTGTGACAGGGGAAACCAACGAGCAGTACTTC. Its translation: CASSVTGETNEQYF.

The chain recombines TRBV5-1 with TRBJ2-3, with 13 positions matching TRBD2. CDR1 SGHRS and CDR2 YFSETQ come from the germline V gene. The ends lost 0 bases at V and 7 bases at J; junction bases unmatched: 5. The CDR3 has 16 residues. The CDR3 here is CASSLDGTSGVNTQYF. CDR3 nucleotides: TGCGCCAGCAGCTTGGACGGGACTAGCGGGGTGAATACGCAGTATTTT.